One and the same sample provided the 21 T cell receptor beta chains below, sequenced in a study of blood T cell repertoires in COVID-19. Clones were read by immunoSEQ multiplex PCR, and TCRdb kept only the in-frame ones, dropping some. There are under 450,000 clones in the sample; 70% to 90% occur only once, and around 12% lies in the top ten. The sample comprised peripheral blood. The receptor set was obtained from a woman between 45 and 60 years old with COVID-19, enrolled during active disease.

This clone occurred a few times. J is TRBJ2-3 and V is TRBV19; 10 bases fit TRBD2. V lost 7 bases and J lost 4; bases outside the gene matches: 5. Germline V lookup: CDR1 LNHDA, CDR2 SQIVND (reference sequence). The CDR3 is made up of 14 amino acids. CDR3 sequence: CASKAGGRSDTQYF. The CDR3 coding sequence is TGTGCCAGTAAAGCGGGGGGGCGGTCAGATACGCAGTATTTT. Full variable domain (remainder filled in from reference TRBV19 and TRBJ2-3): DGGITQSPKYLFRKEGQNVTLSCEQNLNHDAMYWYRQDPGQGLRLIYYSQIVNDFQKGDIAEGYSVSREKKESFPLTVTSAQKNPTAFYLCASKAGGRSDTQYFGPGTRLTVL.

This rearrangement joins TRBV4-1 to TRBJ1-2, with unresolved D. The CDR3 length is 14 residues. The V end was cut by 0 bases, the J end by 7 bases, with 12 bases between. Germline assignment: CDR1 MGHRA and CDR2 YSYEKL. The DNA for the CDR3 is TGCGCCAGCAGCCAAGAGCGGGTAGGAGGTGGCTACACCTTC. Encoded protein: CASSQERVGGGYTF.

This chain joins TRBV3-1 (or the pseudogene TRBV3-2) and TRBJ1-6, with D tentatively TRBD1 (6 bases). The germline V and J ends were trimmed by 1 base and 10 bases, with 11 bases remaining between them. This CDR3 contains 14 residues. Per the germline V gene, CDR1 is LGHDT and CDR2 is YNNKEL (reference sequence). The CDR3 region has the DNA TGTGCCAGCAGCCAAGTCCCAGGGGAATCACCCCTCCACTTT. As protein: CASSQVPGESPLHF.

The chain combines TRBV10-3 with TRBJ2-3, with 10 bases aligning to TRBD2. Germline assignment: CDR1 ENHRY and CDR2 SYGVKD. This CDR3 contains 17 residues. The junction had 9 bases not matched to a gene; V was cut back by 0 bases and J by 6 bases. CDR3 loop: CAISESRLAGPGDTQYF. As DNA, the CDR3 is TGTGCCATCAGTGAGTCTAGACTAGCGGGTCCCGGTGATACGCAGTATTTT.

The V gene is TRBV7-9, the J gene TRBJ1-6, with a weak D call TRBD1 (6 bases). V was cut by 5 bases and J by 10 bases, with 15 bases left in between. Looked up from germline, CDR1 is SEHNR and CDR2 is FQNEAQ (reference sequence). The CDR3 is made up of 14 amino acids. CDR3 amino acids: CASSHRDRESPLHF. The CDR3 DNA follows: TGTGCCAGCAGCCACAGGGACCGAGAGTCACCCCTCCACTTT.

The chain links TRBV19 to TRBJ2-7; 11 bases agree with TRBD1. V dropped 6 bases and J dropped 6; count of bases not matched to a gene: 13. The CDR3 extends over 16 amino acids. Per the germline V gene, CDR1 is LNHDA and CDR2 is SQIVND (reference sequence). The CDR3 sequence is CASSKDPGTGGVEQYF. The CDR3 DNA follows: TGTGCCAGTAGCAAAGATCCAGGGACAGGGGGAGTCGAGCAGTACTTC.

J is TRBJ2-7 and V is TRBV7-8; maybe TRBD2 (6 bases). V lost 6 bases, J lost 2 bases, and 17 bases lay in between. The germline V gene encodes CDR1 SGHVS and CDR2 FQNEAQ. This CDR3 contains 15 residues. The CDR3 reads CASRFSGTDTYEQYF. Written as DNA, the CDR3 is TGTGCCAGCAGGTTTTCCGGGACTGATACCTACGAGCAGTACTTC.

This clone appeared a few times. The rearrangement links TRBV27 to TRBJ1-6, with D tentatively TRBD1 (6 bases). V was cut by 6 bases and J by 9 bases, with 18 bases left in between. Germline V CDR1 and CDR2: MNHEY, SMNVEV (reference sequence). This CDR3 is 15 amino acids long. The CDR3 region has the DNA TGTGCCAGCAGACCCCAGGGGAGTAGAGGTTCACCCCTCCACTTT. Encoded protein: CASRPQGSRGSPLHF.

V usage is TRBV10-1 and J usage is TRBJ1-1; 9 nucleotides match TRBD1. Trimming cost V 3 bases and J 3 bases; bases outside gene matches: 5. Germline CDR1 and CDR2: WNHNN and SYGVQD (reference sequence). CDR3 length: 15 amino acids. The CDR3 region has the DNA TGCGCCAGCAGTGAAAGGAGACAGGGGGACACTGAAGCTTTCTTT. Translating gives CASSERRQGDTEAFF.

The rearrangement links TRBV7-9 to TRBJ2-7, with 10 bases identical to TRBD1. With 5 bases clipped from V and 5 bases from J, the junction kept 15 bases outside the gene matches. The CDR3 is 17 residues long. The germline V gene has CDR1 SEHNR and CDR2 FQNEAQ (reference sequence). The CDR3 protein is CASSPYRAGTGVNEQYF. CDR3 bases: TGTGCCAGCAGCCCATACCGAGCCGGGACAGGGGTCAACGAGCAGTACTTC. The full variable domain, completed using reference TRBV7-9 and TRBJ2-7, is DTGVSQNPRHKITKRGQNVTFRCDPISEHNRLYWYRQTLGQGPEFLTYFQNEAQLEKSRLLSDRFSAERPKGSFSTLEIQRTEQGDSAMYLCASSPYRAGTGVNEQYFGPGTRLTVT.

For this clone: Other nucleotide sequences from this sample produce the same CDR3. This chain joins TRBV5-1 and TRBJ2-3; D unresolved. Germline V gene data show CDR1 as SGHRS and CDR2 as YFSETQ. This CDR3 has 14 residues. V shed 0 bases and J shed 0 bases, with 5 bases lying between them. This chain's CDR3 is CASSLGTSTDTQYF. The DNA of the CDR3 is TGCGCCAGCAGCTTGGGAACTAGCACAGATACGCAGTATTTT.

The chain employs TRBV13 and TRBJ1-1; the D gene is possibly TRBD1 (5 bases). This CDR3 is built from 13 residues. V lost 5 bases and J 5 bases, leaving 12 bases between the germline ends. Looked up from germline, CDR1 is PRHDT and CDR2 is FYEKMQ (reference sequence). In nucleotides, the CDR3 is TGTGCCAGCAGCGGGGGAGGGCGAACTGAAGCTTTCTTT. It is translated as CASSGGGRTEAFF.

The chain uses TRBV3-1 (or the pseudogene TRBV3-2) and TRBJ2-1, with 8 bases matching TRBD2. Per the germline V gene, CDR1 is LGHDT and CDR2 is YNNKEL (reference sequence). The CDR3 runs to 15 residues. V lost 4 bases and J lost 6; bases outside the gene matches: 8. The CDR3 region has the DNA TGTGCCAGCAGCCGGTCGACTAGCGTCCCCAATGAGCAGTTCTTC. Protein: CASSRSTSVPNEQFF.

The genes are TRBV6-5 and TRBJ1-2; 9 bases match TRBD1. Germline V gene data show CDR1 as MNHEY and CDR2 as SVGAGI. The CDR3 runs to 12 residues. Trimming removed 8 bases from V and 8 bases from J; junction bases left unmatched: 6. The CDR3 loop is CASGRTGEGYTF. The CDR3 DNA reads as TGTGCCAGCGGGCGGACAGGGGAAGGCTACACCTTC.

Notes on this clone: The same CDR3 can be traced to other DNA sequences in this sample. The chain carries TRBV18 and TRBJ1-3; D may be TRBD1 (5 bases). Germline CDR1 reads KGHSH; CDR2 reads LQKENI. CDR3 length: 14 amino acids. Trimming pared 2 bases from V and 1 base from J, leaving 6 bases between. CDR3 nucleotide sequence: TGTGCCAGCTCACCATCAGGGTCTGGAAACACCATATATTTT. Its translation: CASSPSGSGNTIYF.

V is TRBV11-2 and J is TRBJ2-7, with D possibly TRBD1 on 6 matching bases. CDR3 size: 15 residues. Trimming cost V 1 base and J 0 bases, with 10 bases left between them. Germline assignment: CDR1 SGHAT and CDR2 FQNNGV. As DNA, the CDR3 is TGTGCCAGCAGCTTAGTTCAGGGGTCCTCCTACGAGCAGTACTTC. It translates to CASSLVQGSSYEQYF.

This clone was recorded only once. The chain is built from TRBV11-2 and TRBJ1-2; tentative D call: TRBD1 (6 bases). The CDR3 loop spans 13 amino acids. V lost 0 bases, J lost 7 bases, and 9 bases lay in between. Germline V gene lookup returns CDR1 SGHAT and CDR2 FQNNGV. The CDR3 sequence is CASSLDGGIGYTF. CDR3 sequence (DNA): TGTGCCAGCAGCTTAGATGGGGGCATTGGCTACACCTTC.

The J gene is TRBJ1-1, the V gene TRBV19; the match to TRBD1 covers 9 bases. This CDR3 has 14 residues. Per the germline V gene, CDR1 is LNHDA and CDR2 is SQIVND (reference sequence). Trimming cost V 7 bases and J 2 bases; bases outside gene matches: 5. CDR3 residues: CASKTGGGNTEAFF. CDR3 sequence (DNA): TGTGCCAGTAAAACAGGGGGCGGTAACACTGAAGCTTTCTTT.

The rearrangement joins TRBV5-1 to TRBJ2-7; 9 bases agree with TRBD1. Trimming took 4 bases from V and 2 from J; bases not matched to a gene: 7. Germline values: CDR1 SGHRS, CDR2 YFSETQ. The CDR3 covers 15 residues. For the CDR3, the DNA is TGCGCCAGCAGCCCCGGGACAGGGAGCGCCTACGAGCAGTACTTC. Its protein product is CASSPGTGSAYEQYF.

The J gene is TRBJ1-1, the V gene TRBV10-3; 9 bases are shared with TRBD1. In germline, CDR1 is ENHRY, CDR2 SYGVKD. J was trimmed by 6 bases and V by 2 bases; bases with no gene match: 4. The length of the CDR3 is 14 residues. The DNA for the CDR3 is TGTGCCATCAGTGAGGGGACAGGGCGGGCTGAAGCTTTCTTT. It yields the protein CAISEGTGRAEAFF.

CDR3 DNA sequence: TGTGCCAGCAGAGCGGGGACAGGGGAGTTTGGATCACCCCTCCACTTT. This translates into CASRAGTGEFGSPLHF. The chain uses TRBV2 and TRBJ1-6; 10 bases match TRBD1. V gave up 6 bases and J gave up 10 bases; unmatched junction bases: 12. The CDR3 loop spans 16 amino acids. The germline V gene encodes CDR1 SNHLY and CDR2 FYNNEI.